These 15 T cell receptor beta chains originate from one sample sequenced in a study of shared clonotypes between healthy human individuals. Assay used: immunoSEQ multiplex PCR; TCRdb lists only in-frame clones, some missing. The sample yields 1,100,000 or so clones, about four fifths seen once. Source material: memory CD4+ T cells from PBMCs. Subset defined: CD45RA-negative fraction. All receptors derive from a man younger than 35 in good health. Some clones in this sample may be carry-over from other donors' samples.

This chain connects TRBV18 to TRBJ2-5; D uncertain. Looked up from germline, CDR1 is KGHSH and CDR2 is LQKENI. The CDR3 totals 13 residues. The ends were cut back, 2 bases at V and 5 bases at J, with 9 bases in the middle. In nucleotides, the CDR3 is TGTGCCAGCTCACCATGGTCGAGGGAGACCCAGTACTTC. Translation gives CASSPWSRETQYF.

The chain joins TRBV5-4 to TRBJ1-3; a possible D gene is TRBD1 (6 bases). Trimming left V 4 bases short and J 2 bases short, with 19 bases between. The length of the CDR3 is 17 residues. Germline V gives CDR1 SGHNT, CDR2 YYREEE (reference sequence). CDR3 amino acids: CASSQSSGGAAGNTIYF. DNA of the CDR3: TGTGCCAGCAGCCAATCGAGTGGGGGGGCCGCTGGAAACACCATATATTTT.

This clone appeared once. J is TRBJ1-1 and V is TRBV2; 8 bases line up with TRBD1. The junction had 3 bases not matched to a gene; V was cut back by 6 bases and J by 0 bases. This CDR3 contains 14 residues. Per germline, CDR1 SNHLY and CDR2 FYNNEI. This CDR3 is CASSGQGLNTEAFF. The CDR3 DNA reads TGTGCCAGCAGCGGACAGGGATTGAACACTGAAGCTTTCTTT.

The chain uses TRBV5-1 and TRBJ2-6; tentative D call: TRBD1 (5 bases). CDR3 length: 16 residues. The germline CDR1 and CDR2 sequences are SGHRS and YFSETQ. V lost 4 bases, J lost 2 bases, and 13 bases lay in between. The chain's CDR3 is CASSPRVRAGANVLTF. CDR3 nucleotides: TGCGCCAGCAGCCCCAGGGTAAGAGCTGGGGCCAACGTCCTGACTTTC.

Concerning this clone: This CDR3 is also generated by other DNA sequences in the sample. This chain connects TRBV5-1 to TRBJ2-3; no firm D call. Germline lookup yields CDR1 SGHRS and CDR2 YFSETQ. Deletions cut 6 bases from V and 2 bases from J, with 4 bases between. CDR3 length: 11 amino acids. CDR3 sequence reads: CASTSTDTQYF. CDR3 in DNA: TGCGCCAGCACTTCCACAGATACGCAGTATTTT.

This clone has a count of ten or more. CDR3 amino acids: CASRSGTGVETQYF. The CDR3 region has the DNA TGTGCCAGCAGGTCAGGGACAGGGGTAGAGACCCAGTACTTC. The V gene is TRBV5-4, the J gene TRBJ2-5, with TRBD1 matching over 10 bases. Germline V gives CDR1 SGHNT, CDR2 YYREEE (reference sequence). The length of the CDR3 is 14 residues. With V trimmed by 5 bases and J by 4 bases, 5 bases remained unmatched.

V is TRBV7-8 and J is TRBJ2-2; no definite D call. CDR3 length: 14 residues. The V gene's germline CDR1 is SGHVS and CDR2 FQNEAQ. Trimming took off 7 bases at V and 1 base at J, with 10 bases between the two ends. CDR3 coding DNA: TGTGCCAGCAACAACGGTGGGAACACCGGGGAGCTGTTTTTT. Translation: CASNNGGNTGELFF. The full variable domain, with the rest looked up from reference TRBV7-8 and TRBJ2-2, is GAGVSQSPRYKVAKRGQDVALRCDPISGHVSLFWYQQALGQGPEFLTYFQNEAQLDKSGLPSDRFFAERPEGSVSTLKIQRTQQEDSAVYLCASNNGGNTGELFFGEGSRLTVL.

The sample holds a few counts of this clone. The chain combines TRBV12-5 with TRBJ2-5; perhaps TRBD1 as D (7 bases). V lost 9 bases and J lost 7, with 12 bases in between. Germline CDR1 LGHNT, CDR2 FRNRAP. This CDR3 is 11 amino acids long. The CDR3 nucleotides are TGTGCTAGCGGGACAGCGGGGACCCAGTACTTC. Translating gives CASGTAGTQYF.

Here the CDR3 reads CASSQLAGVGNEQFF. The CDR3 region has the DNA TGCGCCAGCAGCCAACTAGCGGGAGTTGGCAATGAGCAGTTCTTC. The gene calls are TRBV4-1 and TRBJ2-1; 10 bases are shared with TRBD2. Germline V gene lookup returns CDR1 MGHRA and CDR2 YSYEKL. This CDR3 contains 15 residues. V was clipped by 2 bases and J by 6 bases; unmatched bases: 4.

The rearrangement links TRBV5-5 to TRBJ1-5; D not certain. The CDR3 spans 13 residues. The V end was cut by 0 bases, the J end by 7 bases, with 8 bases between. CDR1 and CDR2 (germline): SGHKS, YYEKEE (reference sequence). CDR3 sequence reads: CASSLAGNQPQHF. As DNA, the CDR3 is TGTGCCAGCAGCTTGGCGGGGAACCAGCCCCAGCATTTT.

The genes are TRBV18 and TRBJ2-2, with 8 nucleotides matching TRBD2. J lost 4 bases, V lost 0 bases, and 7 bases had no gene match. CDR1 is KGHSH, CDR2 LQKENI, per germline. This CDR3 has 17 amino acids. CDR3 residues: CASSPPRSTSGTGELFF. As DNA, the CDR3 is TGTGCCAGCTCACCACCCAGGTCCACTAGCGGCACCGGGGAGCTGTTTTTT.

The genes are TRBV7-2 and TRBJ1-2; 9 nucleotides agree with TRBD1. V trimming: 1 base; J trimming: 10 bases; junction bases outside the gene matches: 4. This CDR3 is built from 13 residues. Germline CDR1 SGHTA, CDR2 FQGNSA. CDR3 bases: TGTGCCAGCAGCTTAGAACGGGACAGGGACTACACCTTC. Translated, it gives CASSLERDRDYTF. Full variable domain (rest looked up from reference TRBV7-2 and TRBJ1-2): GAGVSQSPSNKVTEKGKDVELRCDPISGHTALYWYRQSLGQGLEFLIYFQGNSAPDKSGLPSDRFSAERTGGSVSTLTIQRTQQEDSAVYLCASSLERDRDYTFGSGTRLTVV.

This clone was picked up a small number of times. The CDR3 sequence is CASSPGGGEQYF. CDR3 DNA sequence: TGTGCCAGCAGCCCAGGGGGCGGCGAGCAGTACTTC. The rearrangement joins TRBV4-2 to TRBJ2-7; the match to TRBD1 covers 8 bases. The CDR3 covers 12 residues. Germline lookup yields CDR1 LGHNA and CDR2 YNFKEQ. After removal of 4 bases from V and 6 bases from J, the junction contained 2 bases not matched to a gene.

The rearrangement joins TRBV5-4 to TRBJ2-3; D gene unclear. This CDR3 is 16 amino acids long. Looked up from germline, CDR1 is SGHNT and CDR2 is YYREEE (reference sequence). V dropped 4 bases and J dropped 3 bases, with 18 bases sitting between them. The CDR3 DNA sequence: TGTGCCAGCAGCCCGTCCCAGTCGGTTTTGACAGATACGCAGTATTTT. It codes for CASSPSQSVLTDTQYF. The variable domain in full, with the rest retrieved from reference TRBV5-4 and TRBJ2-3, is ETGVTQSPTHLIKTRGQQVTLRCSSQSGHNTVSWYQQALGQGPQFIFQYYREEENGRGNFPPRFSGLQFPNYSSELNVNALELDDSALYLCASSPSQSVLTDTQYFGPGTRLTVL.

This clone was counted only a few times. This chain links TRBV19 with TRBJ2-5; 10 nucleotides agree with TRBD2. Germline values: CDR1 LNHDA, CDR2 SQIVND (reference sequence). Trimming cost V 3 bases and J 2 bases; bases outside gene matches: 12. The CDR3 length is 18 residues. CDR3 residues: CASSMMRTSGILQETQYF. DNA of the CDR3: TGTGCCAGTAGTATGATGAGAACTAGCGGGATCCTACAAGAGACCCAGTACTTC.